These 19 T cell receptor beta chains were all obtained from the same sample, sequenced in a study of PD-L1 blockade in urothelial cancer. Here immunoSEQ multiplex PCR was the method, and the copy in TCRdb shows in-frame clones only, minus some. The table shows 33,000 or so clones, with 75% to 85% occurring only once. Time point meaning: pretreatment peripheral blood. The specimen comprised PBMCs, sampled around atezolizumab (anti-PD-L1) treatment. Source of these receptors: a man aged 60 to 75 with urothelial cancer.

J is TRBJ2-5 and V is TRBV9, with D maybe TRBD2 (6 bases). Trimming took off 1 base at V and 4 bases at J, with 14 bases between the two ends. The CDR3 runs 15 residues. CDR1 is SGDLS, CDR2 YYNGEE, per germline. CDR3: CASSVMAGNGETQYF. CDR3 nucleotides: TGTGCCAGCAGCGTAATGGCGGGGAATGGAGAGACCCAGTACTTC.

The CDR3 DNA sequence: TGTGCCAGCAGTCCCTGGGGGGGGACAGGGGGAAAAAATTCACCCCTCCACTTT. Residues: CASSPWGGTGGKNSPLHF. This chain links TRBV28 with TRBJ1-6; 11 nucleotides match TRBD1. Germline CDR1 reads MDHEN; CDR2 reads SYDVKM. V shed 5 bases, J shed 7 bases, and the junction held 13 bases outside the gene matches. This CDR3 region has 18 residues.

The chain joins TRBV15 to TRBJ2-1; TRBD2 matches at 14 bases. With 5 bases clipped from V and 8 bases from J, the junction kept 5 bases outside the gene matches. Germline V gene data show CDR1 as LNHNV and CDR2 as YYDKDF (reference sequence). The CDR3 totals 15 residues. This CDR3 reads CATSFGLAGGYEQFF. The CDR3 DNA is TGTGCCACCAGCTTTGGACTAGCGGGGGGTTATGAGCAGTTCTTC.

This clone was recorded only once. The chain combines TRBV2 with TRBJ1-6; D gene ambiguous. The CDR3 is 15 amino acids. Trimming removed 4 bases at V and 6 bases at J, with 13 bases between. Germline loops: CDR1 SNHLY, CDR2 FYNNEI. In DNA form, the CDR3 reads TGTGCCAGCAGTGCCCAGGCCTCAACTAATTCACCCCTCCACTTT. Translating gives CASSAQASTNSPLHF.

This chain links TRBV2 with TRBJ1-3, with 8 bases that match TRBD1. CDR3 size: 14 residues. The germline gives CDR1 SNHLY, CDR2 FYNNEI. V was clipped by 6 bases and J by 7 bases; unmatched bases: 8. The CDR3 DNA reads TGTGCCAGCAGCACAGGGGGGACTTCGAACACCATATATTTT. It translates to CASSTGGTSNTIYF.

This clone appeared a few times. This chain links TRBV30 with TRBJ1-6, with D possibly matching TRBD1 (5 bases). Trimming removed 2 bases from V and 5 bases from J, with 19 bases in between. CDR1 GTSNPN and CDR2 SVGIG come from the germline V gene (reference sequence). The CDR3 has 17 residues. This CDR3 is CAWSLGDLGLDNSPLHF. DNA for the CDR3: TGTGCCTGGAGTTTAGGAGACTTGGGACTCGATAATTCACCCCTCCACTTT.

V gene TRBV28 combines with J gene TRBJ2-7; 9 nucleotides agree with TRBD1. Germline V gene data show CDR1 as MDHEN and CDR2 as SYDVKM. Trimming at V came to 6 bases and at J to 3 bases, leaving 6 bases not matched to a gene. This CDR3 contains 14 residues. The CDR3, as DNA: TGTGCCAGCAGCACGGGACAGGGAATCTACGAGCAGTACTTC. Encoded protein: CASSTGQGIYEQYF.

The genes are TRBV5-1 and TRBJ1-1, with TRBD1 identical over 9 bases. The CDR3 runs to 18 residues. Germline CDR1 is SGHRS and CDR2 is YFSETQ. J was trimmed by 1 base and V by 4 bases; bases with no gene match: 14. The CDR3 bases are TGCGCCAGCAGCCTAGCTTCGACCCCGGGACAGGGGAACACTGAAGCTTTCTTT. Its protein product is CASSLASTPGQGNTEAFF.

The chain employs TRBV10-2 and TRBJ1-5, with 7 bases that match TRBD1. The CDR3 has 16 amino acids. With 2 bases clipped from V and 2 bases from J, the junction kept 6 bases outside the gene matches. Germline V gene sequence: CDR1 WSHSY, CDR2 SAAADI. The CDR3 sequence: CASSERQGRGNQPQHF. In DNA, the CDR3 is TGCGCCAGCAGTGAGAGACAGGGACGCGGCAATCAGCCCCAGCATTTT.

The J gene is TRBJ2-7, the V gene TRBV28, with 7 bases that match TRBD2. J gave up 2 bases and V 3 bases, and 13 bases lay outside the gene matches. The length of the CDR3 is 17 residues. Per the germline V gene, CDR1 is MDHEN and CDR2 is SYDVKM. As DNA, the CDR3 is TGTGCCAGCAGTTTGGACGTTGGGGGGGGACCTACCTACGAGCAGTACTTC. Its protein is CASSLDVGGGPTYEQYF.

The chain is built from TRBV2 and TRBJ1-5, with 9 positions matching TRBD1. The CDR3 runs to 14 residues. CDR1 is SNHLY, CDR2 FYNNEI, per germline. Losses at the gene ends were 9 bases for V and 6 bases for J; bases not matched to a gene: 9. The DNA for the CDR3 is TGTGCCAGTAGGAGGGACAGGGATTTTCAGCCCCAGCATTTT. As protein: CASRRDRDFQPQHF.

The V call is TRBV30, the J call TRBJ2-7, with 7 bases identical to TRBD1. This CDR3 is 13 amino acids long. CDR1 and CDR2 from the germline V gene are GTSNPN and SVGIG (reference sequence). The trim removed 3 bases at V and 2 bases at J, leaving 4 bases unmatched. The CDR3 sequence: CAWRGTATYEQYF. The CDR3 DNA reads TGTGCCTGGAGGGGGACAGCGACCTACGAGCAGTACTTC.

The V call is TRBV18, the J call TRBJ1-3, with TRBD1 as a possible D gene (6 bases). CDR3 length: 16 amino acids. CDR1 KGHSH and CDR2 LQKENI come from the germline V gene. The V gene lost 5 bases and the J gene lost 0 bases, with 14 bases spanning the gap. The CDR3 DNA is TGTGCCAGCTCAAACAGGGTACAGGACTCTGGAAACACCATATATTTT. Amino acid sequence: CASSNRVQDSGNTIYF. The full variable domain, completed using reference TRBV18 and TRBJ1-3, is NAGVMQNPRHLVRRRGQEARLRCSPMKGHSHVYWYRQLPEEGLKFMVYLQKENIIDESGMPKERFSAEFPKEGPSILRIQQVVRGDSAAYFCASSNRVQDSGNTIYFGEGSWLTVV.

This rearrangement joins TRBV6-1 to TRBJ2-2; 8 nucleotides match TRBD1. This CDR3 has 14 residues. Germline CDR1 reads MNHNS; CDR2 reads SASEGT. V trimming: 7 bases; J trimming: 5 bases; junction bases outside the gene matches: 6. DNA for the CDR3: TGTGCCAGCATAGAGACAGGGGTTACCGGGGAGCTGTTTTTT. Residues: CASIETGVTGELFF.

CDR3 loop: CASRGREDTEAFF. Written as DNA, the CDR3 is TGTGCCAGCAGAGGCAGGGAGGACACTGAAGCTTTCTTT. V usage is TRBV25-1 and J usage is TRBJ1-1; TRBD1 is a possible D gene (5 bases). With 6 bases removed from V and 3 bases from J, the gap between germline ends came to 11 bases. Germline assignment: CDR1 MGHDK and CDR2 SYGVNS. The CDR3 spans 13 residues.

The chain joins TRBV4-1 to TRBJ1-6, with D tentatively TRBD1 (5 bases). The germline CDR1 and CDR2 sequences are MGHRA and YSYEKL. The CDR3 has 16 residues. The V end was cut by 0 bases, the J end by 7 bases, with 13 bases between. The CDR3: CASSQDPGFGNSPLHF. The CDR3 DNA is TGCGCCAGCAGCCAAGATCCAGGGTTCGGGAATTCACCCCTCCACTTT.

The chain recombines TRBV10-3 with TRBJ2-3, with D maybe TRBD2 (6 bases). Per germline, CDR1 ENHRY and CDR2 SYGVKD. CDR3 length: 14 amino acids. V lost 3 bases and J 4 bases, leaving 11 bases between the germline ends. The CDR3 DNA sequence: TGTGCCATCAGTGATAGGGCTAGCGCAGATACGCAGTATTTT. Translating it yields CAISDRASADTQYF.

The chain couples TRBV5-1 to TRBJ1-2, with a weak D call TRBD1 (5 bases). Germline loops: CDR1 SGHRS, CDR2 YFSETQ. V lost 2 bases to trimming and J lost 3 bases, with 11 bases between them. This CDR3 is built from 14 residues. CDR3 residues: CASSLGRAYYGYTF. The DNA for the CDR3 is TGCGCCAGCAGCTTAGGCAGGGCATACTATGGCTACACCTTC.

The J gene is TRBJ1-2, the V gene TRBV4-1, with D hard to call. Per germline, CDR1 MGHRA and CDR2 YSYEKL. Trimming removed 0 bases at V and 7 bases at J, with 18 bases between. The CDR3 runs to 16 residues. The DNA of the CDR3 is TGCGCCAGCAGCCAAGATGTGGAAGCGGGTGATGCTGGCTACACCTTC. It translates to CASSQDVEAGDAGYTF.